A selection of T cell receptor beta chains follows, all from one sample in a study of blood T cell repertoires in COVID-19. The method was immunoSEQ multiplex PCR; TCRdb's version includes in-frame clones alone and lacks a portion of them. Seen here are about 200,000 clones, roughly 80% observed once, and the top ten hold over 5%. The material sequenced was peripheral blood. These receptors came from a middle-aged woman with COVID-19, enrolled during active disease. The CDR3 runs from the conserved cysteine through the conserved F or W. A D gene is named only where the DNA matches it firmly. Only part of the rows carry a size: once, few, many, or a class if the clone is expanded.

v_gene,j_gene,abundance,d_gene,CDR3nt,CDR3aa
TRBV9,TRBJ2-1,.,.,TGTGCCAGCAGCGTAGAGGTCGCGGTCCATGAGCAGTTCTTC,CASSVEVAVHEQFF
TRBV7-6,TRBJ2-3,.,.,TGTGCCAGCAGTTGGGCGGGGACCACGAATTCCGCAGATACGCAGTATTTT,CASSWAGTTNSADTQYF
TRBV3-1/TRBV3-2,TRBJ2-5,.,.,TGTGCCAGCAGCCCGGGGATGTCCACCCAAGAGACCCAGTACTTC,CASSPGMSTQETQYF
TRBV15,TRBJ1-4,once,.,TGTGCCACCAGCGATTCCAGGGGTGCTAATGAAAAACTGTTTTTT,CATSDSRGANEKLFF
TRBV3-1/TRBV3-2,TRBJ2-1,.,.,TGTGCCAGCAGCCAAGTGGGGAGAGAGCAGTTCTTC,CASSQVGREQFF
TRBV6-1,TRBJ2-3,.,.,TGTGCCAGCAGTGAAGGAGGCAGCTACACGCAGTATTTT,CASSEGGSYTQYF
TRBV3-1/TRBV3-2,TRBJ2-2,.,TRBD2,TGTGCCAGCAGCCAGTTTAGCGGGGTTGGAACCGGGGAGCTGTTTTTT,CASSQFSGVGTGELFF
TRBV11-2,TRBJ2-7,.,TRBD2,TGTGCCAGCAGCTTAGCTTGGACTAGCGCCACCTACGAGCAGTACTTC,CASSLAWTSATYEQYF
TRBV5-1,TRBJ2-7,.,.,TGCGCCAGCAGCTTGGACCGTACTTCGCCTGGGCAGTACTTC,CASSLDRTSPGQYF
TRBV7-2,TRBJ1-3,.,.,TGTGCCAGCGGAGCGACGAGCTCTGGAAACACCATATATTTT,CASGATSSGNTIYF
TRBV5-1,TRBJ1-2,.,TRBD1,TGCGCCAGCAGCCCAGGACAGGGGGGCTACTATGGCTACACCTTC,CASSPGQGGYYGYTF
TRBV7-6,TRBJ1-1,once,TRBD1,TGTGCCAGCAGCTTAAGCACAGGGGGCATCACTGAAGCTTTCTTT,CASSLSTGGITEAFF
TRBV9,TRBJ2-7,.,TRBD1,TGTGCCAGCAGCGCCGGACAGGGTTCGTATATTTGGAGAGAGCAGTACTTC,CASSAGQGSYIWREQYF
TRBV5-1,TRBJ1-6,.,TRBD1,TGCGCCAGCAGCGAGGGACAGGGCATTTTTTCACCCCTCCACTTT,CASSEGQGIFSPLHF
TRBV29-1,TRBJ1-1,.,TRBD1,TGCAGCTTCCGCGGGACAGGTGCCCTAATGAACACTGAAGCTTTCTTT,CSFRGTGALMNTEAFF